The 18 T cell receptor beta chains given below trace back to one sample, sequenced in a study of Graves' ophthalmopathy and Graves' hyperthyroidism. The TCR beta CDR3 regions underwent amplification from RNA transcripts. First-round RT-PCR relied on HTBI primers, and a second-round multiplex PCR came next. TCRdb ran MiXCR on the multiplex PCR reads and lists one entry per CDR3 protein. The table has hundreds of thousands of distinct CDR3 sequences, roughly two fifths seen once. The specimen sequenced was peripheral blood. Receptors were obtained from an adult man with Graves' ophthalmopathy.

In its sample, this clonotype was seen many times. V is TRBV24-1 and J is TRBJ1-5, with D possibly matching TRBD1 (5 bases). CDR3 length equals 15 residues. The V end lost 4 bases, the J end lost 0 bases, and 9 bases lay between the germline ends. CDR1 and CDR2 from the germline V gene are KGHDR and SFDVKD. In DNA form, the CDR3 reads TGTGCCACCAGTGACCCGACAGATAGCAATCAGCCCCAGCATTTT. Protein product: CATSDPTDSNQPQHF.

As regards this clonotype: A read error is likely, as this CDR3 ends without the conserved phenylalanine or tryptophan. V and J are TRBV4-1 and TRBJ2-7, with D hard to call. Germline-derived CDR1 and CDR2 are MGHRA and YSYEKL. This CDR3 region has 15 residues. Written as DNA, the CDR3 is TGTGCCAGCAGCCAACGAACCGACCTCGCCTACGAGCAGTACTCC. This sequence encodes CASSQRTDLAYEQYS.

This clonotype was observed once. At one end the junction does not follow the germline gene, possibly because of a read error. The V and J genes are TRBV5-1 and TRBJ2-2, with TRBD2 identical over 7 bases. The CDR3 covers 17 residues. CDR1 is SGHRS, CDR2 YFSETQ, per germline. CDR3: CASSSNRGEANTGELFF. CDR3 nucleotides: TGTGCCAGCAGCTCAAATCGGGGGGAAGCGAACACCGGGGAGCTGTTTTTT.

The rearrangement uses TRBV7-2 and TRBJ2-7; 13 positions match TRBD2. CDR1 is SGHTA and CDR2 is FQGNSA in the germline V gene. CDR3 length equals 14 residues. V dropped 4 bases and J dropped 6; count of bases not matched to a gene: 3. The CDR3 loop is CASSSGTSGVEQYF. The CDR3 coding sequence is TGTGCCAGCAGCTCCGGGACTAGCGGGGTCGAGCAGTACTTC.

This clonotype was counted at least ten times. The rearrangement links TRBV19 to TRBJ1-1; D not resolved. Germline values: CDR1 LNHDA, CDR2 SQIVND (reference sequence). V lost 8 bases and J lost 1, with 11 bases in between. The CDR3 consists of 13 residues. In DNA form, the CDR3 reads TGTGCCAGTGCCCCAGGAGCGAACACTGAAGCTTTCTTT. Translation gives CASAPGANTEAFF.

CDR3 bases: TGCGCCAGCAGCGTTGAACTCTTGAAAGGGACTGGAAACACCATATATTTT. Amino acid sequence: CASSVELLKGTGNTIYF. The chain carries TRBV5-1 and TRBJ1-3; D gene unclear. This CDR3 comprises 17 residues. Trimming left V 4 bases short and J 2 bases short, with 19 bases between. Germline V CDR1 and CDR2: SGHRS, YFSETQ.

Comments on this clonotype: Being one base from a much bigger clone, this may be a read error. The chain couples TRBV20-1 to TRBJ2-7; D not resolved. Germline V CDR1 and CDR2: DFQATT, SNEGSKA (reference sequence). The CDR3 has 12 amino acids. CDR3 coding DNA: TGCAGTGCTAGCCGGGTCTCCTACGAGCAGTGCTTC. This sequence encodes CSASRVSYEQCF.

The chain uses TRBV10-3 and TRBJ1-2; perhaps TRBD1 as D (6 bases). CDR1 is ENHRY and CDR2 is SYGVKD in the germline V gene. Trimming removed 7 bases at V and 3 bases at J, with 12 bases between. This CDR3 region has 13 residues. CDR3 nucleotide sequence: TGTGCCATCAACCCAGGGGTTGACTATGGCTACACCTTC. This encodes CAINPGVDYGYTF.

This clonotype was detected ten times or more. The J gene is TRBJ1-5, the V gene TRBV7-8; TRBD1 might be the D (5 bases). The CDR3 length is 17 residues. Trimming shortened V by 0 bases and J by 0 bases, and 12 bases separated the two germline ends. The germline V gene has CDR1 SGHVS and CDR2 FQNEAQ. CDR3 residues: CASSLAPTDYSNQPQHF. Here the CDR3 DNA reads TGTGCCAGCAGCTTAGCGCCGACAGATTATAGCAATCAGCCCCAGCATTTT. Combining the CDR3 with reference TRBV7-8 and TRBJ1-5 gives the whole variable domain GAGVSQSPRYKVAKRGQDVALRCDPISGHVSLFWYQQALGQGPEFLTYFQNEAQLDKSGLPSDRFFAERPEGSVSTLKIQRTQQEDSAVYLCASSLAPTDYSNQPQHFGDGTRLSIL.

The chain employs TRBV24-1 and TRBJ2-6; 11 nucleotides align to TRBD2. The junction had 5 bases not matched to a gene; V was cut back by 3 bases and J by 11 bases. Germline values: CDR1 KGHDR, CDR2 SFDVKD. This CDR3 comprises 15 residues. The CDR3 protein is CATSDVAGGSYVLTF. For the CDR3, the DNA is TGTGCCACCAGTGATGTAGCGGGAGGGTCTTACGTCCTGACTTTC.

This clonotype was seen at least ten times. One junction end does not reproduce the germline sequence, and a read error may be involved. The chain has TRBV10-3 and TRBJ2-5; D gene uncertain. There are 11 residues in the CDR3. Germline lookup yields CDR1 ENHRY and CDR2 SYGVKD. CDR3 amino acids: CASSSRWTQYF. DNA for the CDR3: TGTGCCAGCAGTTCGCGGTGGACCCAGTACTTC.

As for this clonotype: Without the conserved terminal phenylalanine or tryptophan, this CDR3 likely stems from a read error. The chain is built from TRBV10-3 and TRBJ2-7; 10 nucleotides line up with TRBD2. In germline, CDR1 is ENHRY, CDR2 SYGVKD. V was pared by 0 bases and J by 1 base, with 0 bases of the junction left unmatched. There are 15 residues in the CDR3. The DNA for the CDR3 is TGTGCCATCAGTGAGTCTAGCGGGAGGTCCTACGAGCAGTACTCC. Translating it yields CAISESSGRSYEQYS.

This clonotype has a count of ten or more. The chain has TRBV10-3 and TRBJ2-2, with 7 bases matching TRBD1. V shed 5 bases and J 2 bases; nucleotides not matched to a gene: 5. Germline V gives CDR1 ENHRY, CDR2 SYGVKD. The CDR3 runs to 15 residues. For the CDR3, the DNA is TGTGCCATCAGTAGACAGGGTGAAAACACCGGGGAGCTGTTTTTT. As protein: CAISRQGENTGELFF.

V usage is TRBV6-5 and J usage is TRBJ2-7, with 10 positions matching TRBD2. Unmatched junction bases numbered 3, after V lost 5 bases and J lost 2 bases. The CDR3 is 14 amino acids. CDR1 MNHEY and CDR2 SVGAGI come from the germline V gene. The DNA of the CDR3 is TGTGCCAGCAGTGAACTAGCGGGACCCTACGAGCAGTACTTC. Amino acid sequence: CASSELAGPYEQYF.

Regarding this clonotype: This may be a read error: a much more frequent sequence differs by one nucleotide. The chain couples TRBV7-8 to TRBJ2-5; 7 nucleotides match TRBD1. J gave up 4 bases and V 2 bases, and 7 bases lay outside the gene matches. This CDR3 spans 15 amino acids. Germline values: CDR1 SGHVS, CDR2 FQNEAQ. This chain's CDR3 is CASSLWQGDVETQYF. The CDR3 nucleotides are TGTGCCAGCAGCTTATGGCAGGGGGACGTAGAGACCCAGTACTTC.

This clonotype was detected only once. The V gene is TRBV7-6, the J gene TRBJ2-1; 8 positions match TRBD2. V lost 5 bases and J lost 7; bases outside the gene matches: 7. CDR1 is SGHVS and CDR2 is FNYEAQ in the germline V gene. The CDR3 length is 14 residues. The CDR3: CASSRAGASNEQFF. CDR3 nucleotide sequence: TGTGCCAGCAGCCGAGCGGGAGCTAGTAATGAGCAGTTCTTC.

The genes are TRBV9 and TRBJ2-1; 7 positions agree with TRBD2. CDR3 size: 16 residues. Germline assignment: CDR1 SGDLS and CDR2 YYNGEE. V lost 3 bases to trimming and J lost 6 bases; unmatched junction nucleotides: 12. CDR3 sequence: CASSGIRAGLTNEQFF. Written as DNA, the CDR3 is TGTGCCAGCAGCGGCATCCGAGCGGGACTCACCAATGAGCAGTTCTTC.

For this clonotype: The junction shows a germline mismatch at one end, possibly a read error. The CDR3 loop reads CASSHGGGADNTIYF. DNA of the CDR3: TGTGCCAGCAGTCACGGGGGGGGGGCGGACAACACCATATATTTT. The V call is TRBV10-3, the J call TRBJ1-3, with D possibly matching TRBD1 (6 bases). This CDR3 region has 15 residues. Germline values: CDR1 ENHRY, CDR2 SYGVKD.